The sequence of this TCR beta chain was determined in a study of T cells in Graves' hyperthyroidism and ophthalmopathy. RNA transcripts yielded amplified TCR beta CDR3 regions. When the TCR CDR3 underwent first-round RT-PCR, the HTBI primer set was used. Via MiXCR, TCRdb re-called the multiplex PCR reads, giving one row per CDR3 protein. This sample carries 500,000 to 600,000 distinct CDR3 sequences, about half of them seen once, and the ten largest clones take around 7.7%. This clonotype was recorded once. Sequencing was performed on peripheral blood or thyroid tissue (not recorded which). This TCR was sampled from a woman between 18 and 29 years old with Graves' hyperthyroidism.

As DNA, the CDR3 is TGCAGCATGCAGGGCGGAACTGAAGCTTTCTTT. Amino acid sequence: CSMQGGTEAFF. The chain carries TRBV29-1 and TRBJ1-1, with D tentatively TRBD1 (5 bases). This CDR3 comprises 11 residues. V was cut by 8 bases and J by 5 bases, with 12 bases left in between. Germline loops: CDR1 SQVTM, CDR2 ANQGSEA.